The clone carrying this T cell receptor (beta chain) was recorded at least ten times. What it binds is unknown. General study results and limits: Greatest tumor Treg TCR overlap was with tumor naive CD4+ cells.

Constant-region reverse primers amplified full-length variable regions, followed by semi-nested Nested Universal Primer A PCR. Using its own MiXCR run on the 5' RACE reads, TCRdb lists one record per CDR3 protein. The sample lists 30,000 to 35,000 distinct CDR3 sequences; roughly 30% were seen once. The CDR3 consists of 13 residues. Trimming shortened V by 4 bases and J by 7 bases, and 11 bases separated the two germline ends. Treg sorting used a CD4+CD25+CD127-/low gate. The sample taken for sequencing was tumor-infiltrating Tregs sorted from the breast tumor. The source is a female donor with breast cancer. V and J are TRBV12-3 or TRBV12-4 and TRBJ1-5, with TRBD1 as a possible D gene (5 bases). In DNA, the CDR3 is TGTGCCAGCAGTTCCGGGGGTTGGCAGCCCCAGCATTTT. Its protein product is CASSSGGWQPQHF.